Below, one T cell receptor beta chain is given with its context. Its antigen is still unknown. TCRdb reanalyzed the 5' RACE reads, giving one entry per CDR3 protein sequence and no DNA. In total, the table holds almost 450,000 distinct CDR3 sequences. This specimen belongs to a study of T cells expressing NK-cell markers. Study-wide context: Each TCR beta repertoire originated in sorted T cells that were CD3+CD56+NKG2C+, CD3+CD56+NKG2C- or CD3+CD56-NKG2C+. Whole-study findings and limits: For six donors, the dominant NKG2C+ clonotypes made up roughly 1.0-8% of their CD8+ T cells. A handful of donors likewise had their CD3+CD56-NKG2C+ fraction led by these clonotypes. Questions lingered over whether expanded NKG2C+ T cell clones were HCMV-specific.

The CDR3 loop spans 15 amino acids. In germline, CDR1 is MNHNS, CDR2 SASEGT. The rearrangement joins TRBV6-1 to TRBJ2-5; TCRdb outputs TRBD2, but without DNA this stays unchecked. The receptor's source is a woman aged 18 to 69 in good health. Source material: blood T cells: a sorted CD56 or NKG2C T cell subset, CD4+ or CD8+ T cells, or bulk PBMC T cells (not recorded which). The CDR3 reads CASSGTSGRQGTQYF.